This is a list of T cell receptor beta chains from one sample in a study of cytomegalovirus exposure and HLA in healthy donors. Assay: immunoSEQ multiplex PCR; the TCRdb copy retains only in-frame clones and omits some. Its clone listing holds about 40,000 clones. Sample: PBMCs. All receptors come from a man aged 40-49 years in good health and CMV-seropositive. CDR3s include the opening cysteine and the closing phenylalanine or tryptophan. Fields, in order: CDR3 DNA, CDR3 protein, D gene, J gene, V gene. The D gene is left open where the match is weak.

CDR3nt: TGTGCCAGCTCGGACCAGCGGGAGGCGTACTTGGATACGCAGTATTTT; CDR3aa: CASSDQREAYLDTQYF; d_gene: TRBD2; j_gene: TRBJ2-3; v_gene: TRBV18
CDR3nt: TGTGCCAGCAGCGAACTAGCGGGAGAGGGGAGCTCCTACGAGCAGTACTTC; CDR3aa: CASSELAGEGSSYEQYF; d_gene: TRBD2; j_gene: TRBJ2-7; v_gene: TRBV7-9
CDR3nt: TGCGCCAGCAGCTCGGCTGCGGGAGGTTACAATGAGCAGTTCTTC; CDR3aa: CASSSAAGGYNEQFF; d_gene: TRBD2; j_gene: TRBJ2-1; v_gene: TRBV5-1
CDR3nt: TGTGCCAGCTCACCCCCAGCGGAGGCAGATACGCAGTATTTT; CDR3aa: CASSPPAEADTQYF; d_gene: .; j_gene: TRBJ2-3; v_gene: TRBV18
CDR3nt: TGTGCCAGCAGTGAAAGACTCTACGAGCAGTACTTC; CDR3aa: CASSERLYEQYF; d_gene: .; j_gene: TRBJ2-7; v_gene: TRBV2
CDR3nt: TGTGCCAGCAGTAAGGACAACCTTAGCAATCAGCCCCAGCATTTT; CDR3aa: CASSKDNLSNQPQHF; d_gene: .; j_gene: TRBJ1-5; v_gene: TRBV27
CDR3nt: TGTGCCAGCAGCTTATCCGGGAGGGACAATGAGCAGTTCTTC; CDR3aa: CASSLSGRDNEQFF; d_gene: TRBD2; j_gene: TRBJ2-1; v_gene: TRBV11-2
CDR3nt: TGTGCCTGGAGTGCCGAGGGCCTCTCCTACAATGAGCAGTTCTTC; CDR3aa: CAWSAEGLSYNEQFF; d_gene: .; j_gene: TRBJ2-1; v_gene: TRBV30
CDR3nt: TGCGCCAGCAGCCCGGGGGGGCCAGGAGAGACCCAGTACTTC; CDR3aa: CASSPGGPGETQYF; d_gene: TRBD2; j_gene: TRBJ2-5; v_gene: TRBV5-1
CDR3nt: TGTGCCAGCAGCTATGGGCAGACCTACGAGCAGTACTTC; CDR3aa: CASSYGQTYEQYF; d_gene: .; j_gene: TRBJ2-7; v_gene: TRBV5-6
CDR3nt: TGTGCCAGCAGTGAGGCGGGCGGTAAAGAGACCCAGTACTTC; CDR3aa: CASSEAGGKETQYF; d_gene: .; j_gene: TRBJ2-5; v_gene: TRBV25-1
CDR3nt: TGTGCCAGCAGTCCTCGACAGGGAATTCAGCCCCAGCATTTT; CDR3aa: CASSPRQGIQPQHF; d_gene: TRBD1; j_gene: TRBJ1-5; v_gene: TRBV11-3
CDR3nt: TGCGCCAGCAGCCCTGACAGGGCTAGGAACGAGCAGTACTTC; CDR3aa: CASSPDRARNEQYF; d_gene: TRBD1; j_gene: TRBJ2-7; v_gene: TRBV4-3